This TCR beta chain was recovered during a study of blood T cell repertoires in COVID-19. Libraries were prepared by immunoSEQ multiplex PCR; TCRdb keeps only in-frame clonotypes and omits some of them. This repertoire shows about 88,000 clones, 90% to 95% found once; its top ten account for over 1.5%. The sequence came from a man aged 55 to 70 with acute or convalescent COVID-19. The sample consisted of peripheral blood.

The CDR3 coding sequence is TGTGCCAGCAGCTTAGGACGCGGACAACCGGGCACAGATACGCAGTATTTT. Its protein is CASSLGRGQPGTDTQYF. The genes are TRBV7-2 and TRBJ2-3; possibly TRBD1 for D (5 bases). V lost 1 base, J lost 1 base, and 15 bases lay in between. This CDR3 contains 17 residues. CDR1 is SGHTA and CDR2 is FQGNSA in the germline V gene.